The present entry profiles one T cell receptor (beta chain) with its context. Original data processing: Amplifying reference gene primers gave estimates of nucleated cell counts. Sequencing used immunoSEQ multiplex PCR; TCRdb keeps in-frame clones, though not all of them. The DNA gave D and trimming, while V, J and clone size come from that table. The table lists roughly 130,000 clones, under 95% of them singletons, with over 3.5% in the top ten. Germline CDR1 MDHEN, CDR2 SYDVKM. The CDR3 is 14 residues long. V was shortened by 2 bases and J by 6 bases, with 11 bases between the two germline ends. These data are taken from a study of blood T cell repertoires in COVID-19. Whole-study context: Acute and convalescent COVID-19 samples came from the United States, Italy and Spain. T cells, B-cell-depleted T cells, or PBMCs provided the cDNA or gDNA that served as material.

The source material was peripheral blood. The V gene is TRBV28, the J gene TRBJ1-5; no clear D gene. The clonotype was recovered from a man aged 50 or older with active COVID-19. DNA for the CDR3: TGTGCCAGCAGTTTAAGCTTTCGCGTTCAGCCCCAGCATTTT. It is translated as CASSLSFRVQPQHF.